The rows below give T cell receptor beta chains drawn from one sample of a study of blood T cell repertoires in COVID-19. Sequencing was performed with immunoSEQ multiplex PCR; in TCRdb, only in-frame clones are kept and a portion is missing. In the table there are around 80,000 clones, roughly four fifths of which are singletons. Sequences were obtained from peripheral blood. All receptors come from a human donor in a cohort sampled during active COVID-19. The CDR3 runs from the conserved cysteine through the conserved F or W. Each record gives: clone size, D gene, CDR3 length, V gene, J gene, CDR3 protein, CDR3 DNA. The D gene is left open where the match is weak. Rows give clone size only sometimes, using once, few, many, or a class for an expanded clone.

clone size: NA
D gene: NA
CDR3 length: 16
V gene: TRBV28
J gene: TRBJ1-6
CDR3 protein: CASSLNRASYNSPLHF
CDR3 DNA: TGTGCCAGCAGTTTAAACAGGGCGTCCTATAATTCACCCCTCCACTTT

clone size: NA
D gene: NA
CDR3 length: 16
V gene: TRBV19
J gene: TRBJ2-1
CDR3 protein: CASSLRTPNSYNEQFF
CDR3 DNA: TGTGCCAGTAGTTTGAGGACACCGAATTCCTACAATGAGCAGTTCTTC

clone size: NA
D gene: NA
CDR3 length: 12
V gene: TRBV19
J gene: TRBJ1-2
CDR3 protein: CASSIGGLGYTF
CDR3 DNA: TGTGCCAGTAGTATAGGAGGGCTTGGCTACACCTTC

clone size: NA
D gene: NA
CDR3 length: 11
V gene: TRBV5-6
J gene: TRBJ2-5
CDR3 protein: CASDRGETQYF
CDR3 DNA: TGTGCCAGCGATCGGGGAGAGACCCAGTACTTC

clone size: NA
D gene: NA
CDR3 length: 15
V gene: TRBV5-1
J gene: TRBJ1-6
CDR3 protein: CASSLNRDVSSPLHF
CDR3 DNA: TGCGCCAGCAGCTTGAACAGGGACGTGAGTTCACCCCTCCACTTT

clone size: NA
D gene: NA
CDR3 length: 16
V gene: TRBV7-3
J gene: TRBJ2-2
CDR3 protein: CASSLNRGMVTGELFF
CDR3 DNA: TGTGCCAGCAGCTTAAACCGAGGGATGGTCACCGGGGAGCTGTTTTTT

clone size: few
D gene: NA
CDR3 length: 15
V gene: TRBV28
J gene: TRBJ2-5
CDR3 protein: CASSPAGAQEETQYF
CDR3 DNA: TGTGCCAGCAGTCCGGCGGGGGCGCAAGAAGAGACCCAGTACTTC

clone size: NA
D gene: TRBD2
CDR3 length: 17
V gene: TRBV5-5
J gene: TRBJ2-3
CDR3 protein: CASSSRTSGGSTDTQYF
CDR3 DNA: TGTGCCAGCAGCTCACGGACTAGCGGGGGTAGCACAGATACGCAGTATTTT

clone size: NA
D gene: NA
CDR3 length: 12
V gene: TRBV12-3/TRBV12-4
J gene: TRBJ1-4
CDR3 protein: CASSGTNEKLFF
CDR3 DNA: TGTGCCAGCAGTGGGACAAACGAAAAACTGTTTTTT

clone size: NA
D gene: TRBD1
CDR3 length: 17
V gene: TRBV9
J gene: TRBJ2-3
CDR3 protein: CASSVAGTASSTDTQYF
CDR3 DNA: TGTGCCAGCAGCGTAGCCGGGACAGCCTCTAGCACAGATACGCAGTATTTT

clone size: NA
D gene: TRBD1
CDR3 length: 14
V gene: TRBV6-5
J gene: TRBJ1-1
CDR3 protein: CASSKRTGPTEAFF
CDR3 DNA: TGTGCCAGCAGTAAGAGGACAGGGCCCACTGAAGCTTTCTTT

clone size: few
D gene: TRBD1
CDR3 length: 14
V gene: TRBV5-1
J gene: TRBJ2-7
CDR3 protein: CASSPKGAGYEQYF
CDR3 DNA: TGCGCCAGCAGCCCTAAGGGGGCTGGTTACGAGCAGTACTTC

clone size: NA
D gene: TRBD1
CDR3 length: 16
V gene: TRBV9
J gene: TRBJ2-7
CDR3 protein: CASGVNRGYISYEQYF
CDR3 DNA: TGTGCCAGCGGGGTTAACAGGGGGTACATCTCCTACGAGCAGTACTTC

clone size: NA
D gene: TRBD1
CDR3 length: 15
V gene: TRBV7-7
J gene: TRBJ2-1
CDR3 protein: CASSLAGGDNSEQFF
CDR3 DNA: TGTGCCAGCAGCTTAGCAGGGGGCGATAATAGTGAGCAGTTCTTC

clone size: NA
D gene: NA
CDR3 length: 15
V gene: TRBV3-1/TRBV3-2
J gene: TRBJ1-1
CDR3 protein: CASSQDQGGDTEAFF
CDR3 DNA: TGTGCCAGCAGCCAAGATCAGGGAGGCGACACTGAAGCTTTCTTT

clone size: few
D gene: NA
CDR3 length: 14
V gene: TRBV9
J gene: TRBJ2-7
CDR3 protein: CASSVGGSALEQYF
CDR3 DNA: TGTGCCAGCAGCGTAGGCGGCTCTGCCCTCGAGCAGTACTTC

clone size: NA
D gene: TRBD2
CDR3 length: 15
V gene: TRBV7-2
J gene: TRBJ2-5
CDR3 protein: CASSLASGGQETQYF
CDR3 DNA: TGTGCCAGCAGCTTAGCTAGCGGGGGACAAGAGACCCAGTACTTC

clone size: few
D gene: TRBD2
CDR3 length: 17
V gene: TRBV27
J gene: TRBJ2-1
CDR3 protein: CASSPPTSGRPYNEQFF
CDR3 DNA: TGTGCCAGCAGTCCGCCGACTAGCGGGAGGCCTTACAATGAGCAGTTCTTC

clone size: NA
D gene: TRBD1
CDR3 length: 16
V gene: TRBV9
J gene: TRBJ2-1
CDR3 protein: CASSFSGTGNYNEQFF
CDR3 DNA: TGTGCCAGCAGCTTCTCCGGGACAGGGAACTACAATGAGCAGTTCTTC

clone size: NA
D gene: NA
CDR3 length: 14
V gene: TRBV5-1
J gene: TRBJ1-1
CDR3 protein: CASTRGTLNTEAFF
CDR3 DNA: TGCGCCAGCACCAGAGGGACATTGAACACTGAAGCTTTCTTT

clone size: NA
D gene: NA
CDR3 length: 13
V gene: TRBV29-1
J gene: TRBJ2-7
CDR3 protein: CSVEEEGAYEQYF
CDR3 DNA: TGCAGCGTTGAGGAGGAGGGAGCCTACGAGCAGTACTTC

clone size: NA
D gene: NA
CDR3 length: 12
V gene: TRBV12-3/TRBV12-4
J gene: TRBJ1-6
CDR3 protein: CASSGGGRSLHF
CDR3 DNA: TGTGCCAGCAGTGGAGGTGGGAGATCCCTCCACTTT

clone size: NA
D gene: NA
CDR3 length: 15
V gene: TRBV5-4
J gene: TRBJ2-7
CDR3 protein: CASSSGQLRSYEQYF
CDR3 DNA: TGTGCCAGCAGCAGCGGACAGCTCCGATCCTACGAGCAGTACTTC

clone size: NA
D gene: NA
CDR3 length: 13
V gene: TRBV30
J gene: TRBJ2-5
CDR3 protein: CAWSGTSQETQYF
CDR3 DNA: TGTGCCTGGAGTGGGACTTCCCAAGAGACCCAGTACTTC

clone size: NA
D gene: NA
CDR3 length: 15
V gene: TRBV28
J gene: TRBJ2-3
CDR3 protein: CASSSGQGTTDTQYF
CDR3 DNA: TGTGCCAGCAGTTCTGGGCAGGGCACCACAGATACGCAGTATTTT

clone size: NA
D gene: TRBD1
CDR3 length: 16
V gene: TRBV28
J gene: TRBJ2-3
CDR3 protein: CASSFTRDRSTDTQYF
CDR3 DNA: TGTGCCAGCAGCTTCACTCGGGACAGAAGCACAGATACGCAGTATTTT

clone size: NA
D gene: NA
CDR3 length: 15
V gene: TRBV3-1/TRBV3-2
J gene: TRBJ1-4
CDR3 protein: CASSQGGRGSEKLFF
CDR3 DNA: TGTGCCAGCAGCCAAGGTGGGAGGGGAAGTGAAAAACTGTTTTTT

clone size: NA
D gene: NA
CDR3 length: 14
V gene: TRBV7-2
J gene: TRBJ2-6
CDR3 protein: CASSSRGGANVLTF
CDR3 DNA: TGTGCCAGCAGCAGCCGGGGAGGGGCCAACGTCCTGACTTTC

clone size: NA
D gene: NA
CDR3 length: 14
V gene: TRBV7-9
J gene: TRBJ2-3
CDR3 protein: CASSLPYSTDTQYF
CDR3 DNA: TGTGCCAGCAGCTTACCCTATAGCACAGATACGCAGTATTTT

clone size: few
D gene: TRBD1
CDR3 length: 16
V gene: TRBV13
J gene: TRBJ1-6
CDR3 protein: CASSARTGGDNSPLHF
CDR3 DNA: TGTGCCAGCAGCGCCCGGACAGGGGGAGATAATTCACCCCTCCACTTT

clone size: few
D gene: NA
CDR3 length: 15
V gene: TRBV30
J gene: TRBJ1-4
CDR3 protein: CAWRAAGMTNEKLFF
CDR3 DNA: TGTGCCTGGAGAGCAGCGGGGATGACTAATGAAAAACTGTTTTTT

clone size: NA
D gene: TRBD1
CDR3 length: 16
V gene: TRBV5-1
J gene: TRBJ2-2
CDR3 protein: CASRPEQGAKSGELFF
CDR3 DNA: TGCGCCAGCAGACCCGAACAGGGGGCGAAATCCGGGGAGCTGTTTTTT

clone size: NA
D gene: NA
CDR3 length: 14
V gene: TRBV6-5
J gene: TRBJ1-4
CDR3 protein: CASQREGYNEKLFF
CDR3 DNA: TGTGCCAGCCAAAGGGAGGGCTATAATGAAAAACTGTTTTTT

clone size: NA
D gene: NA
CDR3 length: 16
V gene: TRBV11-3
J gene: TRBJ1-3
CDR3 protein: CASSLRAGISGNTIYF
CDR3 DNA: TGTGCCAGCAGCTTAAGAGCAGGGATCTCTGGAAACACCATATATTTT

clone size: NA
D gene: NA
CDR3 length: 14
V gene: TRBV5-1
J gene: TRBJ2-2
CDR3 protein: CASMAGVNTGELFF
CDR3 DNA: TGCGCCAGCATGGCAGGCGTTAACACCGGGGAGCTGTTTTTT

clone size: few
D gene: TRBD1
CDR3 length: 14
V gene: TRBV7-9
J gene: TRBJ2-7
CDR3 protein: CASAGQGNWYEQYF
CDR3 DNA: TGTGCCAGCGCCGGACAGGGGAATTGGTACGAGCAGTACTTC

clone size: NA
D gene: TRBD2
CDR3 length: 15
V gene: TRBV6-6
J gene: TRBJ2-1
CDR3 protein: CASSYPGTSRPEQFF
CDR3 DNA: TGTGCCAGCAGTTACCCCGGGACTAGCAGACCAGAGCAGTTCTTC

clone size: NA
D gene: NA
CDR3 length: 14
V gene: TRBV5-1
J gene: TRBJ2-2
CDR3 protein: CASSLGQGGGELFF
CDR3 DNA: TGCGCCAGCAGCTTGGGCCAGGGTGGCGGGGAGCTGTTTTTT

clone size: NA
D gene: NA
CDR3 length: 15
V gene: TRBV21-1
J gene: TRBJ2-2
CDR3 protein: CASSKVCGGPGELFF
CDR3 DNA: TGTGCCAGCAGCAAAGTATGTGGAGGGCCCGGGGAGCTGTTTTTT

clone size: NA
D gene: TRBD1
CDR3 length: 11
V gene: TRBV20-1
J gene: TRBJ1-1
CDR3 protein: CSATGTGEAFF
CDR3 DNA: TGCAGTGCTACTGGGACAGGAGAAGCTTTCTTT

clone size: NA
D gene: NA
CDR3 length: 17
V gene: TRBV28
J gene: TRBJ2-1
CDR3 protein: CASSRALGGSAYNEQFF
CDR3 DNA: TGTGCCAGCAGCCGGGCCCTTGGTGGTAGCGCCTACAATGAGCAGTTCTTC

clone size: once
D gene: NA
CDR3 length: 12
V gene: TRBV5-5
J gene: TRBJ1-2
CDR3 protein: CASSLGSYGYTF
CDR3 DNA: TGTGCCAGCAGCTTGGGGAGTTATGGCTACACCTTC

clone size: NA
D gene: TRBD2
CDR3 length: 14
V gene: TRBV6-5
J gene: TRBJ2-3
CDR3 protein: CASSYGLAIDTQYF
CDR3 DNA: TGTGCCAGCAGTTACGGACTAGCGATAGATACGCAGTATTTT

clone size: few
D gene: NA
CDR3 length: 13
V gene: TRBV10-3
J gene: TRBJ2-2
CDR3 protein: CAISTGITGELFF
CDR3 DNA: TGTGCCATCAGTACAGGAATCACCGGGGAGCTGTTTTTT

clone size: NA
D gene: NA
CDR3 length: 16
V gene: TRBV7-2
J gene: TRBJ1-1
CDR3 protein: CASSLGPFTTGSEAFF
CDR3 DNA: TGTGCCAGCAGCTTAGGGCCCTTCACAACAGGCTCTGAAGCTTTCTTT

clone size: NA
D gene: NA
CDR3 length: 14
V gene: TRBV3-1/TRBV3-2
J gene: TRBJ1-2
CDR3 protein: CASSPRGGSGGYTF
CDR3 DNA: TGTGCCAGCAGCCCGAGGGGGGGGTCGGGTGGCTACACCTTC

clone size: NA
D gene: TRBD2
CDR3 length: 14
V gene: TRBV5-1
J gene: TRBJ2-5
CDR3 protein: CASSSLAGQETQYF
CDR3 DNA: TGCGCCAGCAGCTCGCTAGCGGGCCAAGAGACCCAGTACTTC

clone size: few
D gene: NA
CDR3 length: 15
V gene: TRBV28
J gene: TRBJ2-7
CDR3 protein: CASRSPRTSSYEQYF
CDR3 DNA: TGTGCCAGCAGATCTCCTCGGACAAGCTCCTACGAGCAGTACTTC

clone size: NA
D gene: TRBD1
CDR3 length: 17
V gene: TRBV9
J gene: TRBJ2-7
CDR3 protein: CASSVGPPGTGNYEQYF
CDR3 DNA: TGTGCCAGCAGCGTAGGACCCCCCGGGACAGGGAACTACGAGCAGTACTTC

clone size: NA
D gene: NA
CDR3 length: 14
V gene: TRBV14
J gene: TRBJ1-4
CDR3 protein: CASSRAGTNEKLFF
CDR3 DNA: TGTGCCAGCAGCCGGGCAGGGACTAATGAAAAACTGTTTTTT

clone size: few
D gene: TRBD1
CDR3 length: 16
V gene: TRBV7-9
J gene: TRBJ1-1
CDR3 protein: CASSQGARGWYTEAFF
CDR3 DNA: TGTGCCAGCAGCCAGGGGGCCCGAGGTTGGTACACTGAAGCTTTCTTT

clone size: NA
D gene: TRBD1
CDR3 length: 15
V gene: TRBV19
J gene: TRBJ2-1
CDR3 protein: CASSDRDRVSGEQFF
CDR3 DNA: TGTGCCAGTAGTGACCGGGACAGGGTATCGGGGGAGCAGTTCTTC

clone size: NA
D gene: NA
CDR3 length: 18
V gene: TRBV3-1/TRBV3-2
J gene: TRBJ2-6
CDR3 protein: CASSPRVQGGSGANVLTF
CDR3 DNA: TGTGCCAGCAGCCCACGCGTACAGGGTGGCTCTGGGGCCAACGTCCTGACTTTC